This T cell receptor (beta chain) was captured in a study of T cell responses to AZD1222 COVID-19 vaccine. Only in-frame clones appear in the TCRdb table, and some are missing; sequencing was by immunoSEQ multiplex PCR. The data show 200,000 or so clones, roughly 93% seen once. The J segment lost 5 bases and the V segment lost 1 base, leaving 4 bases of the junction unmatched. CDR3 length equals 14 residues. Germline CDR1 LGHDT, CDR2 YNNKEL (reference sequence). The starting material was peripheral blood, obtained on day 0 of AZD1222 vaccination. The chain has TRBV3-1 (or the pseudogene TRBV3-2) and TRBJ2-7, with 8 bases lining up with TRBD2. The clonotype comes from an adult in good health. CDR3 DNA: TGTGCCAGCAGCCAAGGGGCGGGAGGCCACGAGCAGTACTTC. Its protein is CASSQGAGGHEQYF.